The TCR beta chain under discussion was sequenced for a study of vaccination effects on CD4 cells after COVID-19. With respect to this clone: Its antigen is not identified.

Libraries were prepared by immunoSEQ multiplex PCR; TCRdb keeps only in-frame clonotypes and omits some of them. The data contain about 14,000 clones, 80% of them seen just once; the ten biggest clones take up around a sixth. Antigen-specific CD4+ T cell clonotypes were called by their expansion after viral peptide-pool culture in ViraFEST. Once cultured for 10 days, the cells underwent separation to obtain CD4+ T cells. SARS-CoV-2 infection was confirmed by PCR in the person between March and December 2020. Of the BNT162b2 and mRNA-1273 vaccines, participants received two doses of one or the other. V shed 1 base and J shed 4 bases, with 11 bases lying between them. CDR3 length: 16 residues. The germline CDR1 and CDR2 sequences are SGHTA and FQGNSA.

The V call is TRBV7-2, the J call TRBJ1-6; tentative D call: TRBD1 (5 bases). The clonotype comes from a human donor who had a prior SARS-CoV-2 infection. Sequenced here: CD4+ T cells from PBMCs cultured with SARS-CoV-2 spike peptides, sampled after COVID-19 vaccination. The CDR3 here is CASSLEGRGYNSPLHF. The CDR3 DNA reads TGTGCCAGCAGCTTAGAGGGGCGAGGGTATAATTCACCCCTCCACTTT.